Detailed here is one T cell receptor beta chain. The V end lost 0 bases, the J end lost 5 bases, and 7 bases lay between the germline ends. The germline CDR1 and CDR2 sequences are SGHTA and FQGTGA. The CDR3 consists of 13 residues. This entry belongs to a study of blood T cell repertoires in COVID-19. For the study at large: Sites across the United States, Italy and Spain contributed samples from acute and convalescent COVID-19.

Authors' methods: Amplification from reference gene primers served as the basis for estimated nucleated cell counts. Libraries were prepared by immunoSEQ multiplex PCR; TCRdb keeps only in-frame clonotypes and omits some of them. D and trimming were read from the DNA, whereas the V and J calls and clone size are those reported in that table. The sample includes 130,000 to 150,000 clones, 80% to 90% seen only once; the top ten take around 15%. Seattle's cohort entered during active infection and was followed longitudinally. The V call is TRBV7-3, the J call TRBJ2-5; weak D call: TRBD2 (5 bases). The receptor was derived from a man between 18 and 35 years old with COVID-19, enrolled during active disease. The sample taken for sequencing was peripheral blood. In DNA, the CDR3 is TGTGCCAGCAGCTTAACCGGGATCGAGACCCAGTACTTC. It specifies CASSLTGIETQYF.